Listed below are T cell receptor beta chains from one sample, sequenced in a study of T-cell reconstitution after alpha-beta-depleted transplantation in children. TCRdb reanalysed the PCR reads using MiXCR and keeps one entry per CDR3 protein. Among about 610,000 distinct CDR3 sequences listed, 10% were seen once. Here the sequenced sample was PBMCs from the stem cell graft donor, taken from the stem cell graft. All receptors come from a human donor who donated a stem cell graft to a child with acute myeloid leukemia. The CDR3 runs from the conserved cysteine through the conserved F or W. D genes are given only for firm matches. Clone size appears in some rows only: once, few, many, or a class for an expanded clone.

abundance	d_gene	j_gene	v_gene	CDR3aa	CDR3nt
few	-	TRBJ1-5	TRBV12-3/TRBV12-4	CASSDYSNQPQHF	TGTGCCAGCAGTGATTATAGCAATCAGCCCCAGCATTTT
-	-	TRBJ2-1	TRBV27	CASSLNPAGINEQFF	TGTGCCAGCAGTTTAAACCCCGCAGGGATCAATGAGCAGTTCTTC
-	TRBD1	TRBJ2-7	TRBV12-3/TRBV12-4	CASRPGTGSYEQYF	TGTGCCAGCAGGCCCGGGACAGGATCCTACGAGCAGTACTTC
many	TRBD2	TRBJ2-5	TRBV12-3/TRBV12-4	CASSLSAGAAKTQYF	TGTGCCAGCAGTTTATCGGCGGGAGCGGCGAAGACCCAGTACTTC
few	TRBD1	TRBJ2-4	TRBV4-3	CASSHSQTGTGRNIQYF	TGCGCCAGCAGCCACAGCCAAACCGGGACAGGGAGGAACATTCAGTACTTC
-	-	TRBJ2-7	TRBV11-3	CASSPAEQYF	TGTGCCAGCAGCCCGGCCGAGCAGTACTTC
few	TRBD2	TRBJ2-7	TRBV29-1	CSVMGGLAIYSYEQYF	TGCAGCGTCATGGGGGGACTAGCGATTTATTCCTACGAGCAGTACTTC
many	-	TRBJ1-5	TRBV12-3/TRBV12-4	CASSREQGRNQPQHF	TGTGCCAGCAGCCGAGAACAGGGTCGGAATCAGCCCCAGCATTTT
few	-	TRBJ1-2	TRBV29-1	CSVLFPPGSYGYTF	TGCAGCGTGCTCTTCCCCCCAGGAAGCTATGGCTACACCTTC
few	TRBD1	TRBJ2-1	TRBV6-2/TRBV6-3	CASSPRTGADWQFF	TGTGCCAGCAGTCCACGGACAGGGGCGGATTGGCAGTTCTTC
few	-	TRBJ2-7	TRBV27	CASSLQGKYEQYF	TGTGCCAGCAGTTTACAGGGGAAATACGAGCAGTACTTC
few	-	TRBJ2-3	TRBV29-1	CSDGGGGDTQYF	TGCAGCGACGGTGGGGGCGGAGATACGCAGTATTTT
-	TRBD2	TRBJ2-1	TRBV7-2	CASSPRLAGVFNEQFF	TGTGCCAGCAGCCCCAGACTAGCGGGGGTTTTCAATGAGCAGTTCTTC
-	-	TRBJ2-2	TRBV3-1	CASSPRSGWNTGELFF	TGTGCCAGCAGCCCTAGGAGCGGGTGGAACACCGGGGAGCTGTTTTTT
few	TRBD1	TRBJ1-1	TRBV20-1	CSARDRRQGEMNTEAFF	TGCAGTGCTAGAGATCGGAGACAGGGAGAAATGAACACTGAAGCTTTCTTT
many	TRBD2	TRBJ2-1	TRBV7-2	CASSLAGRLNEQFF	TGTGCCAGCAGCTTAGCCGGGAGGTTAAATGAGCAGTTCTTC
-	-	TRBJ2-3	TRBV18	CASSQLATTDTQYF	TGTGCCAGCTCACAACTAGCTACCACAGATACGCAGTATTTT
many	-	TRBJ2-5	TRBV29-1	CSVSQGIETQYF	TGCAGCGTGTCGCAGGGTATAGAGACCCAGTACTTC
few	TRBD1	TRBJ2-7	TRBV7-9	CASGQERTYF	TGTGCCAGCGGACAGGAGAGAACGTACTTC
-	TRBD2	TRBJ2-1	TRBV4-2	CASSRTGTSGHEQFF	TGTGCCAGCAGCCGTACCGGGACTAGTGGCCATGAGCAGTTCTTC
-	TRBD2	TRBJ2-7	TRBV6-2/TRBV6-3	CASRFRGGWSYEQYF	TGTGCCAGCAGATTCCGCGGGGGTTGGTCCTACGAGCAGTACTTC
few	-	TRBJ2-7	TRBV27	CASSWRDGTYEQYF	TGTGCCAGCAGTTGGAGGGACGGGACCTACGAGCAGTACTTC
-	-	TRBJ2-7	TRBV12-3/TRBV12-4	CASSLRRGEEQYF	TGTGCCAGCAGTTTACGCCGGGGTGAAGAGCAGTACTTC
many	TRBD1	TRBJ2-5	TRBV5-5	CASSLAGSGTGPLETQYF	TGTGCCAGCAGCTTGGCGGGCTCCGGGACAGGGCCACTGGAGACCCAGTACTTC
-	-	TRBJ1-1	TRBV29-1	CSVARAITEAFF	TGCAGCGTGGCTAGGGCGATCACTGAAGCTTTCTTT
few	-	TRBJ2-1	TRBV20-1	CSAPTRGASEQFF	TGCAGTGCTCCTACCCGGGGGGCTAGTGAGCAGTTCTTC
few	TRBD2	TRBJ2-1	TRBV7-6	CASSPGLAGSRSYNEQFF	TGTGCCAGCAGCCCGGGACTAGCGGGAAGTAGATCCTACAATGAGCAGTTCTTC
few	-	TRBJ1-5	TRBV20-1	CSARDRGYSNQPQHF	TGCAGTGCTAGAGATCGGGGGTATAGCAATCAGCCCCAGCATTTT
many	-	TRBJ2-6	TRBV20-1	CSARDSSSGANVLTF	TGCAGTGCTAGAGATTCAAGCTCTGGGGCCAACGTCCTGACTTTC
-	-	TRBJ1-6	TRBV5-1	CASSLVQTNSPLHF	TGCGCCAGCAGCTTGGTTCAGACGAATTCACCCCTCCACTTT
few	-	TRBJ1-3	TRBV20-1	CSARVQGAGNTIYF	TGCAGTGCTAGAGTGCAGGGAGCTGGAAACACCATATATTTT
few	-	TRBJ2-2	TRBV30	CAWTRSSVTGELFF	TGTGCCTGGACCAGGTCTTCAGTAACCGGGGAGCTGTTTTTT
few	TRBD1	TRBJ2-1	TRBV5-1	CASSLAPTGNNEQFF	TGCGCCAGCAGCTTGGCCCCGACAGGGAACAATGAGCAGTTCTTC
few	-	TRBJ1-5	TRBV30	CAWSGGVGQPQHF	TGTGCCTGGAGTGGAGGGGTTGGTCAGCCCCAGCATTTT
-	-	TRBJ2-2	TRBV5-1	CASSPATGNTGELFF	TGCGCCAGCAGCCCAGCGACAGGGAACACCGGGGAGCTGTTTTTT
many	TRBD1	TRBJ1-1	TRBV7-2	CASSSGQGFTEAFF	TGTGCCAGCAGCTCAGGACAGGGTTTCACTGAAGCTTTCTTT
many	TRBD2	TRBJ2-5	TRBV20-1	CSAAGGSQETQYF	TGCAGTGCTGCCGGGGGGAGTCAAGAGACCCAGTACTTC
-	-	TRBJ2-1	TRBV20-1	CSARGGSRSSYNEQFF	TGCAGTGCTAGAGGAGGGAGCAGGAGCTCCTACAATGAGCAGTTCTTC
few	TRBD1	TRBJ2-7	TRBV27	CASSRSGQGASYEQYF	TGTGCCAGCAGTCGCTCGGGACAGGGGGCCTCCTACGAGCAGTACTTC
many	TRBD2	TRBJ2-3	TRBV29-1	CSVLRRGGRASTDTQYF	TGCAGCGTCCTCCGGAGAGGCGGGAGGGCTAGCACAGATACGCAGTATTTT